This T cell receptor (beta chain) came from a study of shared clonotypes between healthy human individuals. Overall study: Sampling drew on donors who were two women and three men aged 18 to 49.

V lost 4 bases and J lost 4; bases outside the gene matches: 3. This CDR3 has 13 amino acids. Germline V gene data show CDR1 as SGHRS and CDR2 as YFSETQ. The assay was immunoSEQ multiplex PCR, and TCRdb's table has in-frame clones only and misses some. The sample lists about 800,000 clones; 95% to 97% were seen once. Details on this clone: The same CDR3 is also encoded by other DNA sequences in this sample.

CD8 cells regarded as naive lacked CD45RO, were positively chosen for CCR7, and omitted terminally differentiated effector memory CD45RA+ cells. The sample comprised naive CD8+ T cells sorted from blood. This clonotype was obtained from a man aged 30 to 39 in good health. This chain uses TRBV5-1 with TRBJ1-1; 8 nucleotides align to TRBD1. CDR3 sequence reads: CASSLTGGTEAFF. In DNA form, the CDR3 reads TGCGCCAGCAGCCTTACAGGGGGCACTGAAGCTTTCTTT.